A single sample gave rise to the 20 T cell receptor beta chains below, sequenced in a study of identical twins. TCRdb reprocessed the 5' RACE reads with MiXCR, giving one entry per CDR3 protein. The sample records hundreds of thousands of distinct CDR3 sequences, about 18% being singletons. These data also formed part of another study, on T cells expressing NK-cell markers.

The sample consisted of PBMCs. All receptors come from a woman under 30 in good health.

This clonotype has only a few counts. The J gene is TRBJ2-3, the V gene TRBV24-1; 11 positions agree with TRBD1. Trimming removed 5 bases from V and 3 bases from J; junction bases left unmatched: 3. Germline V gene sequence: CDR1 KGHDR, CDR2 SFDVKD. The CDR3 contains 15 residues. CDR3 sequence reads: CATSGGQGATDTQYF. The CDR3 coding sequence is TGTGCCACCAGTGGCGGACAGGGGGCAACAGATACGCAGTATTTT.

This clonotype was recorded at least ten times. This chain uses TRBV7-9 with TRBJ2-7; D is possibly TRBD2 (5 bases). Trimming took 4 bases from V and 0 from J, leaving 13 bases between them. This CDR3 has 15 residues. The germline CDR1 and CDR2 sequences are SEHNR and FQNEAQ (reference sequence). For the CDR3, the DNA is TGTGCCAGCAGCTCCGGACGGGAAAGCTCCTACGAGCAGTACTTC. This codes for CASSSGRESSYEQYF.

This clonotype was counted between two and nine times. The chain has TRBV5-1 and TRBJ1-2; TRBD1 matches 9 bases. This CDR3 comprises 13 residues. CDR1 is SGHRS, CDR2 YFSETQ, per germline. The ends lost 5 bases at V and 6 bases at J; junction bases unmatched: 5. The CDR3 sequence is CASSERTGDGYTF. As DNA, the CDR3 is TGCGCCAGCAGTGAACGGACAGGGGATGGCTACACCTTC.

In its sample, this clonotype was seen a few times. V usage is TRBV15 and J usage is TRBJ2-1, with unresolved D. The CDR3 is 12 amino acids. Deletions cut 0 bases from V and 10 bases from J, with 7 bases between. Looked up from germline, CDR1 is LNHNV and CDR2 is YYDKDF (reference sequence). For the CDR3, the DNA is TGTGCCACCAGCAGAGATGGAGTAGAGCAGTTCTTC. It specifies CATSRDGVEQFF.

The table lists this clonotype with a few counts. Written as DNA, the CDR3 is TGCAGTGCTCAAGATCGGACGGGGGGCAAAAACATTCAGTACTTC. This codes for CSAQDRTGGKNIQYF. This sequence joins TRBV20-1 and TRBJ2-4; 7 bases line up with TRBD2. This CDR3 has 15 amino acids. V lost 5 bases and J lost 3; bases outside the gene matches: 10. Germline V gene sequence: CDR1 DFQATT, CDR2 SNEGSKA (reference sequence).

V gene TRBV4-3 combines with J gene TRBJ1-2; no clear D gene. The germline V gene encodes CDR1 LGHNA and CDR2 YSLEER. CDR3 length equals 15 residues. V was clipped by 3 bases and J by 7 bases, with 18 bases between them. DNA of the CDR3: TGCGCCAGCAGCCACCGGAGTGTAGGGCTGGGTGGCTACACCTTC. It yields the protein CASSHRSVGLGGYTF.

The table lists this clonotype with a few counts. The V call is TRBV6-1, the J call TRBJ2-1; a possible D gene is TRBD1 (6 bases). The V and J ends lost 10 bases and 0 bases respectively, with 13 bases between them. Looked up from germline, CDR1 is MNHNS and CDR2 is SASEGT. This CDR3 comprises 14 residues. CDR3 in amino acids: CATTQGSSYNEQFF. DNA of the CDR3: TGTGCCACGACTCAGGGGAGCTCCTACAATGAGCAGTTCTTC.

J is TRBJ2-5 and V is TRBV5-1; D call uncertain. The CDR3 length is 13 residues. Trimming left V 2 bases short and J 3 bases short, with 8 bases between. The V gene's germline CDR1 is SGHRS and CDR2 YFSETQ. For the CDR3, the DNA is TGCGCCAGCAGCTTCGACATAGAAGAGACCCAGTACTTC. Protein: CASSFDIEETQYF.

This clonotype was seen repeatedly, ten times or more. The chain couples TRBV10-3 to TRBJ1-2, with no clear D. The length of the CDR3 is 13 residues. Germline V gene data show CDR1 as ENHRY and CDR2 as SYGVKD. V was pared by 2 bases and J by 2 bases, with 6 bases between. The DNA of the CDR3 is TGTGCCATCAGTGAGAATTACAACTATGGCTACACCTTC. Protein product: CAISENYNYGYTF.

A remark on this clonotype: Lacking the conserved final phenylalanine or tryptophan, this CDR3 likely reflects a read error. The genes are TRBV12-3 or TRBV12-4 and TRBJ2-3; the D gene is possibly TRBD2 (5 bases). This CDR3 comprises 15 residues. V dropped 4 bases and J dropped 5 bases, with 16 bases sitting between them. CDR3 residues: CASSSPSLGEDTQYL. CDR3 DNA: TGTGCCAGCAGTTCTCCGAGCCTCGGGGAAGATACGCAGTATTTA.

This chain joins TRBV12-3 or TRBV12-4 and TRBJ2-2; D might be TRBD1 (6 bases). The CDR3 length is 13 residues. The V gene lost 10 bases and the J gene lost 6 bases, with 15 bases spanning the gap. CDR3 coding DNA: TGTGCCATAAAGACAGGACCAGCCGGGGAGCTGTTTTTT. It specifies CAIKTGPAGELFF.

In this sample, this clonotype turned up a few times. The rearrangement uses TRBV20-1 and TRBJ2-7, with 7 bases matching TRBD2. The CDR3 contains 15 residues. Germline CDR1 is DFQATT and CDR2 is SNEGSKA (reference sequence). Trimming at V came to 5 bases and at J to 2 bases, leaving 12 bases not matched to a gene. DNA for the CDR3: TGCAGTGCTCTCCTCGCTAGCGGACCAACCTACGAGCAGTACTTC. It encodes CSALLASGPTYEQYF.

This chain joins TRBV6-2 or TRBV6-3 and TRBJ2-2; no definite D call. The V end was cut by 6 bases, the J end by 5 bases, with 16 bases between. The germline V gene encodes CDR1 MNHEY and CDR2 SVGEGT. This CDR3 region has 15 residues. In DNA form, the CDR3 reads TGTGCCAGCAGGGTCCACAGTGTTCAGACCGGGGAGCTGTTTTTT. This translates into CASRVHSVQTGELFF.

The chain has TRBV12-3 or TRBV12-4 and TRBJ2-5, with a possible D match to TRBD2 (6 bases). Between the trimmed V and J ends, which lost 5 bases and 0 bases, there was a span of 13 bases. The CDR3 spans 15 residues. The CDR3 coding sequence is TGTGCCAGCAGTCCGGGGACTTCGTACCAAGAGACCCAGTACTTC. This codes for CASSPGTSYQETQYF.

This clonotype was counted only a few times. CDR3 DNA sequence: TGCAGTGCTAGATCGCCTTTAGCTAGCACAGATACGCAGTATTTT. The encoded protein is CSARSPLASTDTQYF. J is TRBJ2-3 and V is TRBV20-1; D gene uncertain. Germline CDR1 and CDR2: DFQATT and SNEGSKA (reference sequence). V was pared by 2 bases and J by 0 bases, with 12 bases between. The CDR3 contains 15 residues.

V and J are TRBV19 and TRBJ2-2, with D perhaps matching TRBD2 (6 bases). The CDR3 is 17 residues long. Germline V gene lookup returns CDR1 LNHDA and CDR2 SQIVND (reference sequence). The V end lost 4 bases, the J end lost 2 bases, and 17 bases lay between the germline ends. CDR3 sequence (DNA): TGTGCCAGTAGTAAGCGCCGGGGGAGTCGTAACACCGGGGAGCTGTTTTTT. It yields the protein CASSKRRGSRNTGELFF.

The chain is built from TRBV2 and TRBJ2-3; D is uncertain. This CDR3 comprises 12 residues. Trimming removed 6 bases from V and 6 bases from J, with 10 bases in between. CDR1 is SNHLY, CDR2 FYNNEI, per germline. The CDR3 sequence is CASRAYGDTQYF. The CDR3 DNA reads TGTGCCAGCAGGGCTTATGGGGATACGCAGTATTTT.

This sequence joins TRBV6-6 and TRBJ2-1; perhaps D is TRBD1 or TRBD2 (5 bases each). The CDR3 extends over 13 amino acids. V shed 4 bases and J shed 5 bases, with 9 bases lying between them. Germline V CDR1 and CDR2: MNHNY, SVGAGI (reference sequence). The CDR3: CASSSGQDNEQFF. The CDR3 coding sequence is TGTGCCAGCAGTTCGGGGCAGGACAATGAGCAGTTCTTC.

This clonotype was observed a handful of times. This CDR3 reads CSARGLAGGQSGELFF. The CDR3 DNA sequence: TGCAGTGCTAGAGGTCTAGCGGGGGGGCAGTCCGGGGAGCTGTTTTTT. This chain joins TRBV20-1 and TRBJ2-2; 12 bases align to TRBD2. The CDR3 length is 16 residues. Germline V gene lookup returns CDR1 DFQATT and CDR2 SNEGSKA (reference sequence). V lost 1 base, J lost 6 bases, and 6 bases stayed unmatched.

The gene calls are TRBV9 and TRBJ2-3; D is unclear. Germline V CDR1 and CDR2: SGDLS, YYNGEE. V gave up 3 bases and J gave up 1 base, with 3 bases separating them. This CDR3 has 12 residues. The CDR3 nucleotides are TGTGCCAGCAGCGCTCGCACAGATACGCAGTATTTT. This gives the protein CASSARTDTQYF.